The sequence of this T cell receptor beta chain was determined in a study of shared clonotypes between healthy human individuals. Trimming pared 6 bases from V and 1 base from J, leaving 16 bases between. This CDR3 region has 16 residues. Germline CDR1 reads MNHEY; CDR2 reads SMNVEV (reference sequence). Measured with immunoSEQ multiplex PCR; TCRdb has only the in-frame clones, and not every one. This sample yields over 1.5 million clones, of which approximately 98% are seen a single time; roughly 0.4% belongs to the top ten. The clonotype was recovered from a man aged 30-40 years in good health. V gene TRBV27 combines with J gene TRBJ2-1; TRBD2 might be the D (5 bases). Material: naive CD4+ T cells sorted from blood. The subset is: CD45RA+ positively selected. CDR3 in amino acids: CASSIRTFGSYNEQFF. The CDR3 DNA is TGTGCCAGCAGCATACGGACTTTTGGGTCCTACAATGAGCAGTTCTTC.